What follows are 26 T cell receptor beta chains derived from one specimen sequenced in a study of human T cells and chemical hapten exposure. Time point denoted: healthy volunteer bleed at 2 weeks. Total RNA was isolated from unfractionated whole blood. TCRdb used MiXCR to reprocess the RACE reads, holding one entry per CDR3 protein. The sample holds roughly 100,000 distinct CDR3 sequences, approximately 10% seen once. The material sequenced was whole blood. These receptor sequences come from a female donor in good health. Some clones in this sample may be carry-over from other donors' samples.

The CDR3 nucleotides read TGTGCCAGCAGTCGCCCCTGGAAGGAGGTCTATGGCTACACCTTC. It yields the protein CASSRPWKEVYGYTF. The chain recombines TRBV6-2 or TRBV6-3 with TRBJ1-2, with no clear D. V was clipped by 5 bases and J by 4 bases, with 17 bases between them. This CDR3 has 15 amino acids. Germline lookup yields CDR1 MNHEY and CDR2 SVGEGT.

The chain combines TRBV2 with TRBJ1-1; the match to TRBD1 covers 9 bases. This CDR3 region has 13 residues. The germline CDR1 and CDR2 sequences are SNHLY and FYNNEI. V was pared by 8 bases and J by 5 bases, with 6 bases of the junction left unmatched. CDR3 residues: CASPGQGGTEAFF. CDR3 nucleotide sequence: TGTGCCAGCCCGGGACAGGGAGGTACTGAAGCTTTCTTT. Filled out from reference TRBV2 and TRBJ1-1, the complete variable domain reads EPEVTQTPSHQVTQMGQEVILRCVPISNHLYFYWYRQILGQKVEFLVSFYNNEISEKSEIFDDQFSVERPDGSNFTLKIRSTKLEDSAMYFCASPGQGGTEAFFGQGTRLTVV.

The CDR3 loop reads CSASFANSNQPQHF. The DNA for the CDR3 is TGCAGTGCTAGTTTCGCCAATAGCAATCAGCCCCAGCATTTT. The chain combines TRBV20-1 with TRBJ1-5; D ambiguous. CDR1 is DFQATT and CDR2 is SNEGSKA in the germline V gene (reference sequence). CDR3 length: 14 amino acids. Trimming removed 3 bases at V and 0 bases at J, with 9 bases between.

J is TRBJ1-2 and V is TRBV4-1, with D maybe TRBD1 (5 bases). There are 14 residues in the CDR3. Germline CDR1 is MGHRA and CDR2 is YSYEKL. Deletions cut 0 bases from V and 4 bases from J, with 9 bases between. The CDR3 is CASSQDQGGYGYTF. For the CDR3, the DNA is TGCGCCAGCAGCCAAGATCAGGGAGGCTATGGCTACACCTTC.

This clonotype was picked up a small number of times. The J gene is TRBJ2-5, the V gene TRBV4-3; D unresolved. Germline CDR1 and CDR2: LGHNA and YSLEER. This CDR3 comprises 13 residues. V lost 4 bases and J 5 bases, leaving 11 bases between the germline ends. The CDR3 DNA is TGCGCCAGCAGCCCGCCTGGTAGGGAGACCCAGTACTTC. Translation gives CASSPPGRETQYF.

This chain joins TRBV29-1 and TRBJ1-1, with D possibly matching TRBD1 (6 bases). The germline V gene encodes CDR1 SQVTM and CDR2 ANQGSEA. The CDR3 consists of 12 residues. Trimming took 4 bases from V and 6 from J, leaving 12 bases between them. CDR3 region: CSVASQGAEAFF. CDR3 DNA sequence: TGCAGCGTTGCGTCACAGGGCGCTGAAGCTTTCTTT.

This clonotype has at least ten counts. The rearrangement joins TRBV12-3 or TRBV12-4 to TRBJ2-6; D is ambiguous. The CDR3 totals 18 residues. Trimming removed 3 bases from V and 2 bases from J, with 17 bases in between. CDR3 region: CASSFLFKLQAGANVLTF. In nucleotides, the CDR3 is TGTGCCAGCAGTTTTTTGTTTAAGTTGCAGGCTGGGGCCAACGTCCTGACTTTC.

This clonotype turned up a few times. The chain is built from TRBV15 and TRBJ2-2; D possibly corresponds to TRBD2 (6 bases). Germline V CDR1 and CDR2: LNHNV, YYDKDF (reference sequence). This CDR3 has 18 residues. The ends were cut back, 5 bases at V and 0 bases at J, with 19 bases in the middle. The CDR3 DNA reads as TGTGCCACCAGCCCTCGCTCCGGGGGTCGTCCGAACACCGGGGAGCTGTTTTTT. Its translation: CATSPRSGGRPNTGELFF.

This rearrangement joins TRBV12-3 or TRBV12-4 to TRBJ2-5, with TRBD2 identical over 9 bases. J lost 0 bases, V lost 2 bases, and 1 base had no gene match. The CDR3 extends over 15 amino acids. The CDR3 protein is CASSLWTSDQETQYF. The CDR3 coding sequence is TGTGCCAGCAGTTTATGGACTAGCGACCAAGAGACCCAGTACTTC.

This clonotype was observed once. This clone may be a read error of a much larger clone one base away. CDR3 region: CASSPRDSTEAFF. The DNA of the CDR3 is TGTGCCAGCAGCCCGCGGGACAGCACTGAAGCTTTCTTT. This sequence joins TRBV14 and TRBJ1-1; 7 nucleotides align to TRBD1. V shed 4 bases and J 4 bases; nucleotides not matched to a gene: 3. CDR3 size: 13 residues. Per the germline V gene, CDR1 is SGHDN and CDR2 is FVKESK.

The V call is TRBV9, the J call TRBJ2-1; tentatively, D is TRBD1 (6 bases). The V gene's germline CDR1 is SGDLS and CDR2 YYNGEE. Trimming pared 3 bases from V and 2 bases from J, leaving 21 bases between. The CDR3 has 18 residues. The CDR3 nucleotides read TGTGCCAGCAGCGGGGGGCGGGCTCGGTATGAAACCTACAATGAGCAGTTCTTC. Its protein is CASSGGRARYETYNEQFF.

The table lists this clonotype with many counts. The chain employs TRBV12-3 or TRBV12-4 and TRBJ1-3, with D perhaps matching TRBD1 (5 bases). The V end was cut by 6 bases, the J end by 4 bases, with 13 bases between. The CDR3 has 14 amino acids. The CDR3 nucleotides read TGTGCCAGCAGCCCAATAGGGGAAGGAAACACCATATATTTT. As protein: CASSPIGEGNTIYF.

This clonotype has just a few counts. The chain recombines TRBV28 with TRBJ1-1; a possible D gene is TRBD1 (6 bases). V was shortened by 6 bases and J by 11 bases, with 19 bases between the two germline ends. Per the germline V gene, CDR1 is MDHEN and CDR2 is SYDVKM. The CDR3 totals 13 residues. The DNA for the CDR3 is TGTGCCAGCAGACAAGGGTACAGGGACGGGGCTTTCTTT. Translated: CASRQGYRDGAFF.

Remarks on this clonotype: A much bigger clone sits one base away, suggesting this may be a read error. The chain recombines TRBV28 with TRBJ2-1; 8 bases fit TRBD1. Germline values: CDR1 MDHEN, CDR2 SYDVKM. CDR3 length: 16 residues. V lost 2 bases, J lost 10 bases, and 13 bases stayed unmatched. CDR3 in amino acids: CASSLGTGPGGWEQFF. Written as DNA, the CDR3 is TGTGCCAGCAGTTTAGGGACAGGTCCTGGGGGTTGGGAGCAGTTCTTC. Full variable domain (remainder filled in from reference TRBV28 and TRBJ2-1): DVKVTQSSRYLVKRTGEKVFLECVQDMDHENMFWYRQDPGLGLRLIYFSYDVKMKEKGDIPEGYSVSREKKERFSLILESASTNQTSMYLCASSLGTGPGGWEQFFGPGTRLTVL.

V usage is TRBV5-1 and J usage is TRBJ2-1; maybe TRBD2 (6 bases). Looked up from germline, CDR1 is SGHRS and CDR2 is YFSETQ. V was cut by 4 bases and J by 8 bases, with 16 bases left in between. The CDR3 contains 14 residues. The CDR3 loop reads CASSTSPYNDEQFF. CDR3 in DNA: TGCGCCAGCAGCACTAGCCCGTACAATGATGAGCAGTTCTTC.

CDR3 coding DNA: TGTGCCAGCAGTTACGGGAGCGAGCAGTACTTC. Translating it yields CASSYGSEQYF. V gene TRBV6-5 combines with J gene TRBJ2-7; possible D gene TRBD2, 5 bases. V was shortened by 2 bases and J by 6 bases, with 5 bases between the two germline ends. Germline values: CDR1 MNHEY, CDR2 SVGAGI. The CDR3 loop spans 11 amino acids.

V gene TRBV7-9 combines with J gene TRBJ2-7, with TRBD2 matching 10 bases. Unmatched junction bases numbered 8, after V lost 3 bases and J lost 6 bases. CDR1 and CDR2 (germline): SEHNR, FQNEAQ (reference sequence). The CDR3 length is 15 residues. The CDR3 DNA sequence: TGTGCCAGCAGCTTGGGACGAGCGGGGGGGATCGAGCAGTACTTC. Translation: CASSLGRAGGIEQYF.

This chain uses TRBV14 with TRBJ2-7; 7 bases align to TRBD2. CDR1 is SGHDN, CDR2 FVKESK, per germline. The CDR3 is made up of 14 amino acids. Trimming at V came to 6 bases and at J to 4 bases, leaving 9 bases not matched to a gene. The CDR3 nucleotides are TGTGCCAGCAGTCCGACTAGCATCAAGTACGAGCAGTACTTC. Its protein is CASSPTSIKYEQYF.

V and J are TRBV4-1 and TRBJ2-1; 9 nucleotides align to TRBD1. The CDR3 length is 16 residues. Trimming took 1 base from V and 6 from J; bases not matched to a gene: 7. Germline V gene data show CDR1 as MGHRA and CDR2 as YSYEKL. For the CDR3, the DNA is TGCGCCAGCAGCCAAGGAATGGGACAGGGATCCAATGAGCAGTTCTTC. Amino acids: CASSQGMGQGSNEQFF.

This chain joins TRBV11-2 and TRBJ2-1; TRBD1 matches 7 bases. Trimming cost V 4 bases and J 6 bases; bases outside gene matches: 3. The V gene's germline CDR1 is SGHAT and CDR2 FQNNGV. This CDR3 contains 13 residues. DNA for the CDR3: TGTGCCAGCAGCTCGACAGGGCTCAATGAGCAGTTCTTC. This codes for CASSSTGLNEQFF.

This clonotype was counted a few times. In DNA form, the CDR3 reads TGTGCCATCAGTGTGGGGACTTATGACGGCGGCTACACCTTC. This translates into CAISVGTYDGGYTF. The genes are TRBV10-3 and TRBJ1-2; D may be TRBD1 (5 bases). Trimming shortened V by 4 bases and J by 8 bases, and 17 bases separated the two germline ends. The CDR3 runs to 14 residues. Germline CDR1 ENHRY, CDR2 SYGVKD.

This clonotype was counted between two and nine times. The chain joins TRBV3-1 to TRBJ2-3, with D possibly being TRBD2 (5 bases). The germline V and J ends were trimmed by 0 bases and 1 base, with 8 bases remaining between them. CDR1 is LGHDT and CDR2 is YNNKEL in the germline V gene (reference sequence). The CDR3 loop spans 15 amino acids. CDR3 residues: CASSQEDSGTDTQYF. CDR3 sequence (DNA): TGTGCCAGCAGCCAAGAGGATAGCGGCACAGATACGCAGTATTTT.

This clonotype has only a few counts. The rearrangement joins TRBV7-9 to TRBJ1-5; TRBD1 matches at 7 bases. Germline V gene data show CDR1 as SEHNR and CDR2 as FQNEAQ (reference sequence). The CDR3 extends over 13 amino acids. V gave up 5 bases and J gave up 8 bases; unmatched junction bases: 6. Here the CDR3 DNA reads TGTGCCAGCAGCCCAACAGGGGTGGAGCCCCAGCATTTT. Amino acid sequence: CASSPTGVEPQHF.

At least ten counts were recorded for this clonotype. The junction and the germline gene differ at one end; a read error may be behind it. The chain has TRBV13 and TRBJ1-1; D gene unclear. CDR1 PRHDT and CDR2 FYEKMQ come from the germline V gene (reference sequence). CDR3 length equals 11 residues. The CDR3 bases are TGTGCCAGCAGTTTAGGCACTGAAGCTTTCTTT. This encodes CASSLGTEAFF. Complete variable domain (other parts from reference TRBV13 and TRBJ1-1): AAGVIQSPRHLIKEKRETATLKCYPIPRHDTVYWYQQGPGQDPQFLISFYEKMQSDKGSIPDRFSAQQFSDYHSELNMSSLELGDSALYFCASSLGTEAFFGQGTRLTVV.

V is TRBV5-6 and J is TRBJ2-7, with D tentatively TRBD1 (6 bases). V was shortened by 4 bases and J by 4 bases, with 21 bases between the two germline ends. Germline V CDR1 and CDR2: SGHDT, YYEEEE. This CDR3 is 16 amino acids long. The CDR3 sequence is CASSKQTGTPAYEQYF. DNA for the CDR3: TGTGCCAGCAGCAAACAAACCGGGACACCAGCTTACGAGCAGTACTTC.

This clonotype showed up many times. The chain has TRBV24-1 and TRBJ2-3; no firm D call. Trimming shortened V by 2 bases and J by 2 bases, and 10 bases separated the two germline ends. The CDR3 length is 15 residues. Germline lookup yields CDR1 KGHDR and CDR2 SFDVKD. In nucleotides, the CDR3 is TGTGCCACCAGTGATTCCCTCCCGTACACAGATACGCAGTATTTT. This encodes CATSDSLPYTDTQYF.